Sequencing of this T cell receptor beta chain was carried out in a study of blood T cell repertoires in COVID-19. Looking at the study overall: COVID-19 samples from acute and convalescent phases originated in the United States, Italy and Spain.

Authors' processing steps: It was from reference gene primer amplification that nucleated cell counts were estimated. Data came from immunoSEQ multiplex PCR; TCRdb stores just in-frame clones and leaves some out. D and trimming come from the DNA, and the V and J calls and clone size come from that table. Of 200,000 to 250,000 clones in the sample, around 90% were seen once. This CDR3 comprises 15 residues. Germline V gene sequence: CDR1 SGHRS, CDR2 YFSETQ. V lost 1 base to trimming and J lost 0 bases, with 8 bases between them. Those enrolled, adults aged roughly 18 to 89 years, came from around 25 US areas.

The V and J genes are TRBV5-1 and TRBJ2-1; D gene ambiguous. The material sequenced was PBMCs or T cells enriched from blood (not recorded which). The receptor was isolated from a woman in her forties or fifties with acute COVID-19. The CDR3 loop is CASSLFADSYNEQFF. CDR3 sequence (DNA): TGCGCCAGCAGCTTGTTCGCAGACTCCTACAATGAGCAGTTCTTC.